These T cell receptor beta chains were read from a single sample in a study of beta chain features in type 1 diabetes. Clones were sequenced by immunoSEQ multiplex PCR, and TCRdb holds only the in-frame ones, with some missing. The data show approximately 300,000 clones, approximately 9.9% seen once. Sequenced: naive CD4+ T cells from blood. These receptors were collected from a woman aged 25 to 39 in good health. The CDR3 runs from the conserved cysteine through the conserved F or W. Fields, in order: V gene, D gene, clone size, J gene, CDR3 protein, CDR3 DNA. D genes are given only for firm matches. Expanded clones get a size class; other rows say once, few or many, or leave the size out.

V gene: TRBV7-2
D gene: -
clone size: few
J gene: TRBJ2-1
CDR3 protein: CASSFEPAPGDEQFF
CDR3 DNA: TGTGCCAGCAGCTTCGAACCGGCTCCCGGGGATGAGCAGTTCTTC

V gene: TRBV5-5
D gene: TRBD1
clone size: -
J gene: TRBJ2-7
CDR3 protein: CASSWTGGTYEQYF
CDR3 DNA: TGTGCCAGCAGCTGGACAGGGGGGACCTACGAGCAGTACTTC

V gene: TRBV6-5
D gene: -
clone size: few
J gene: TRBJ2-7
CDR3 protein: CASREGYEQYF
CDR3 DNA: TGTGCCAGCAGGGAGGGTTACGAGCAGTACTTC

V gene: TRBV28
D gene: -
clone size: -
J gene: TRBJ2-7
CDR3 protein: CASSLGGYEQYF
CDR3 DNA: TGTGCCAGCAGTTTAGGGGGGTACGAGCAGTACTTC

V gene: TRBV29-1
D gene: TRBD1
clone size: few
J gene: TRBJ1-4
CDR3 protein: CSVPGQANEKLFF
CDR3 DNA: TGCAGCGTACCGGGACAGGCTAATGAAAAACTGTTTTTT

V gene: TRBV2
D gene: -
clone size: few
J gene: TRBJ1-4
CDR3 protein: CASRPVNEKLFF
CDR3 DNA: TGTGCCAGCAGACCGGTTAATGAAAAACTGTTTTTT

V gene: TRBV5-1
D gene: TRBD1
clone size: -
J gene: TRBJ2-7
CDR3 protein: CASHFGQGAANHEQYF
CDR3 DNA: TGCGCCAGCCATTTCGGACAGGGGGCGGCGAACCACGAGCAGTACTTC

V gene: TRBV9
D gene: TRBD2
clone size: few
J gene: TRBJ2-1
CDR3 protein: CATGRIDNEQFF
CDR3 DNA: TGTGCCACCGGGAGGATCGACAATGAGCAGTTCTTC

V gene: TRBV21-1
D gene: -
clone size: -
J gene: TRBJ2-7
CDR3 protein: CASSKGGQVPHEQYF
CDR3 DNA: TGTGCCAGCAGCAAAGGGGGACAGGTGCCCCACGAGCAGTACTTC

V gene: TRBV5-1
D gene: -
clone size: -
J gene: TRBJ2-1
CDR3 protein: CASSLGGSSSYNEQFF
CDR3 DNA: TGCGCCAGCAGCTTGGGCGGGTCGAGCTCCTACAATGAGCAGTTCTTC

V gene: TRBV29-1
D gene: -
clone size: few
J gene: TRBJ2-3
CDR3 protein: CSVAIGVVTDTQYF
CDR3 DNA: TGCAGCGTTGCGATAGGGGTTGTCACAGATACGCAGTATTTT

V gene: TRBV7-2
D gene: TRBD1
clone size: -
J gene: TRBJ1-2
CDR3 protein: CASSLRSGGTNNYGYTF
CDR3 DNA: TGTGCCAGCAGCTTAAGATCAGGGGGTACTAATAACTATGGCTACACCTTC

V gene: TRBV7-2
D gene: -
clone size: -
J gene: TRBJ2-1
CDR3 protein: CASSLGHSDLRDEQFF
CDR3 DNA: TGTGCCAGCAGCTTAGGTCATTCGGACCTGAGGGATGAGCAGTTCTTC

V gene: TRBV4-1
D gene: -
clone size: -
J gene: TRBJ2-3
CDR3 protein: CASSLAPLLGADTQYF
CDR3 DNA: TGCGCCAGCAGCCTAGCGCCCCTCCTGGGTGCAGATACGCAGTATTTT

V gene: TRBV18
D gene: -
clone size: few
J gene: TRBJ1-1
CDR3 protein: CASSPRQNTEAFF
CDR3 DNA: TGTGCCAGCTCACCGAGGCAGAACACTGAAGCTTTCTTT

V gene: TRBV5-1
D gene: TRBD1
clone size: -
J gene: TRBJ2-1
CDR3 protein: CASSGGQGYNEQFF
CDR3 DNA: TGCGCCAGCAGTGGGGGACAGGGGTACAATGAGCAGTTCTTC

V gene: TRBV29-1
D gene: TRBD2
clone size: few
J gene: TRBJ2-7
CDR3 protein: CSVSGLAGGVNEQYF
CDR3 DNA: TGCAGCGTTTCGGGACTAGCGGGAGGAGTCAACGAGCAGTACTTC

V gene: TRBV18
D gene: -
clone size: few
J gene: TRBJ1-5
CDR3 protein: CASSLLPPVDQPQHF
CDR3 DNA: TGTGCCAGCTCACTCCTTCCCCCTGTCGATCAGCCCCAGCATTTT

V gene: TRBV4-3
D gene: -
clone size: -
J gene: TRBJ2-3
CDR3 protein: CASSLQGSTDTQYF
CDR3 DNA: TGCGCCAGCAGCCTCCAGGGGAGCACAGATACGCAGTATTTT

V gene: TRBV4-3
D gene: -
clone size: -
J gene: TRBJ1-3
CDR3 protein: CASSRWEAGNTIYF
CDR3 DNA: TGCGCCAGCAGCCGATGGGAGGCCGGAAACACCATATATTTT

V gene: TRBV28
D gene: -
clone size: few
J gene: TRBJ2-4
CDR3 protein: CASSLDSGAKNIQYF
CDR3 DNA: TGTGCCAGCAGTTTGGACAGTGGAGCCAAAAACATTCAGTACTTC

V gene: TRBV18
D gene: TRBD1
clone size: -
J gene: TRBJ1-2
CDR3 protein: CASSPPGQGLGPTYGYTF
CDR3 DNA: TGTGCCAGCTCACCCCCCGGACAGGGGCTAGGCCCTACCTATGGCTACACCTTC

V gene: TRBV10-3
D gene: TRBD2
clone size: -
J gene: TRBJ2-5
CDR3 protein: CAIAASGREETQYF
CDR3 DNA: TGTGCCATCGCGGCTAGCGGGAGGGAGGAGACCCAGTACTTC

V gene: TRBV4-2
D gene: TRBD2
clone size: -
J gene: TRBJ2-2
CDR3 protein: CASSQDTAAGATGELFF
CDR3 DNA: TGTGCCAGCAGCCAAGATACGGCGGCGGGAGCTACCGGGGAGCTGTTTTTT

V gene: TRBV29-1
D gene: -
clone size: -
J gene: TRBJ2-5
CDR3 protein: CSGRTESASETQYF
CDR3 DNA: TGCAGCGGGAGGACAGAATCGGCGTCAGAGACCCAGTACTTC

V gene: TRBV4-3
D gene: TRBD2
clone size: -
J gene: TRBJ2-7
CDR3 protein: CASSHDGTRRNYEQYF
CDR3 DNA: TGCGCCAGCAGCCACGACGGGACTAGAAGGAACTACGAGCAGTACTTC

V gene: TRBV15
D gene: -
clone size: -
J gene: TRBJ2-5
CDR3 protein: CATSRDLTGWETQYF
CDR3 DNA: TGTGCCACCAGCAGAGATTTAACAGGGTGGGAGACCCAGTACTTC

V gene: TRBV9
D gene: -
clone size: few
J gene: TRBJ2-3
CDR3 protein: CASRGARTDTQYF
CDR3 DNA: TGTGCCAGCAGGGGCGCCCGCACAGATACGCAGTATTTT

V gene: TRBV7-9
D gene: TRBD1
clone size: few
J gene: TRBJ1-1
CDR3 protein: CASSLDPDRQAFF
CDR3 DNA: TGTGCCAGCAGCTTAGATCCGGACAGGCAAGCTTTCTTT

V gene: TRBV11-3
D gene: -
clone size: few
J gene: TRBJ1-1
CDR3 protein: CASSLAGGTEAFF
CDR3 DNA: TGTGCCAGCAGCTTAGCGGGGGGCACTGAAGCTTTCTTT

V gene: TRBV2
D gene: -
clone size: -
J gene: TRBJ2-2
CDR3 protein: CASSDPGELFF
CDR3 DNA: TGTGCCAGCAGTGACCCAGGGGAGCTGTTTTTT

V gene: TRBV4-3
D gene: -
clone size: few
J gene: TRBJ2-1
CDR3 protein: CASSPRGQGGNEQFF
CDR3 DNA: TGCGCCAGCAGCCCCCGGGGTCAGGGGGGCAATGAGCAGTTCTTC